The subject of this entry is one T cell receptor beta chain. Its antigen is currently unknown. This entry is derived from a study of T cell repertoires in cytomegalovirus infection. Looking at the study overall: Signatures in public TCR beta sequences pointed to both CMV infection and matching HLA type.

TCRdb recomputed calls from the reads with MiXCR, one row per CDR3 protein. This table holds around 280,000 distinct CDR3 sequences, about 13% found once. Study conclusions and caveats: Within the response measured ex vivo, HLA-C-restricted CMV-specific TCR beta clonotypes were dominant. Summed frequency of public TCR beta families distinguished CMV carriers with the relevant HLA.

J lost 5 bases, V lost 6 bases, and 7 bases had no gene match. In germline, CDR1 is SNHLY, CDR2 FYNNEI. The CDR3 is made up of 15 amino acids. This chain links TRBV2 with TRBJ2-1; 10 bases are shared with TRBD1. The source is a human donor in good health (CMV status not recorded). Some clones in this sample may be carry-over from other donors' samples. The sample was PBMCs. The CDR3: CASSADRGLNNEQFF. CDR3 nucleotide sequence: TGTGCCAGCAGCGCAGACAGGGGGCTTAACAATGAGCAGTTCTTC.